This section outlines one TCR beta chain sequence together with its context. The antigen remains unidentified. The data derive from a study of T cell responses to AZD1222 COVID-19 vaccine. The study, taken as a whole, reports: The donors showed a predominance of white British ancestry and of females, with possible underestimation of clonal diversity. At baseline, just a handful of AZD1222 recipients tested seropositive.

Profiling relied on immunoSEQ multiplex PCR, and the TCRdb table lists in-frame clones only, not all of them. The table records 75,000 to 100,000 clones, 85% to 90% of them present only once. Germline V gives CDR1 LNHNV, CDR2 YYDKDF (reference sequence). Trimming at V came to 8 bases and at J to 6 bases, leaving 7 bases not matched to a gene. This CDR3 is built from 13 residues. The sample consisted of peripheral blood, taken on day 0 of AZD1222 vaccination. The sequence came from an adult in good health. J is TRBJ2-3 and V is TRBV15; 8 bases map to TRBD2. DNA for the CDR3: TGTGCCACCGGGGCGGGAGGTCGGGATACGCAGTATTTT. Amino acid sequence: CATGAGGRDTQYF.